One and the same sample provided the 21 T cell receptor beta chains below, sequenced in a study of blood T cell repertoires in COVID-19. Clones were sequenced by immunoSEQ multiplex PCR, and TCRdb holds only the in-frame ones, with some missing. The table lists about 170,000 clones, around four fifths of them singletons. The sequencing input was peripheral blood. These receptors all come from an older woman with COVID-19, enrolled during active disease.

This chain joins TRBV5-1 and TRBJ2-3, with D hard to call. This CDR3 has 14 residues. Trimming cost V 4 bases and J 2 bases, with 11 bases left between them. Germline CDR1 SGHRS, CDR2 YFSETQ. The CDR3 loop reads CASSPDWPTDTQYF. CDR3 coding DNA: TGCGCCAGCAGCCCTGACTGGCCCACAGATACGCAGTATTTT.

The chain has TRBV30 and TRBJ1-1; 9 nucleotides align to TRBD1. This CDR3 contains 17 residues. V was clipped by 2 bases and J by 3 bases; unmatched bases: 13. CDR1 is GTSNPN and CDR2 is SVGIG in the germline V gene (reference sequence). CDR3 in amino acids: CAWSSRSGTGLYTEAFF. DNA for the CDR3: TGTGCCTGGAGTTCTCGTTCCGGGACAGGGTTGTACACTGAAGCTTTCTTT.

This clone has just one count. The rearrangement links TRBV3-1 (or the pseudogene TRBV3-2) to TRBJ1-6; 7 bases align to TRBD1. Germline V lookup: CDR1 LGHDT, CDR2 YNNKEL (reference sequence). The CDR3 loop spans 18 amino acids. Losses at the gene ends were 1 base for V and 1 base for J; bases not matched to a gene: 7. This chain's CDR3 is CASSQVGQKWSYNSPLHF. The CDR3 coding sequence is TGTGCCAGCAGCCAAGTGGGACAGAAATGGTCCTATAATTCACCCCTCCACTTT.

The CDR3 DNA reads TGTGCCAGCAGTTACTCGGTCCAGGTGTCTCAGCCCCAGCATTTT. Encoded protein: CASSYSVQVSQPQHF. The V gene is TRBV6-6, the J gene TRBJ1-5; the D is unclear. V was shortened by 0 bases and J by 6 bases, with 12 bases between the two germline ends. CDR1 is MNHNY, CDR2 SVGAGI, per germline (reference sequence). CDR3 length equals 15 residues.

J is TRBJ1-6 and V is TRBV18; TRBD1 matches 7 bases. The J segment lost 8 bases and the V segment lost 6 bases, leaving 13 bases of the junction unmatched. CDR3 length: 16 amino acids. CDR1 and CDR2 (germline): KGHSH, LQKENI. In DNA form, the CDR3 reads TGTGCCAGCTCCCGGATTGGACAGGTGATAGATTCACCCCTCCACTTT. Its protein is CASSRIGQVIDSPLHF. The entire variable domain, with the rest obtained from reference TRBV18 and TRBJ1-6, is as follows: NAGVMQNPRHLVRRRGQEARLRCSPMKGHSHVYWYRQLPEEGLKFMVYLQKENIIDESGMPKERFSAEFPKEGPSILRIQQVVRGDSAAYFCASSRIGQVIDSPLHFGNGTRLTVT.

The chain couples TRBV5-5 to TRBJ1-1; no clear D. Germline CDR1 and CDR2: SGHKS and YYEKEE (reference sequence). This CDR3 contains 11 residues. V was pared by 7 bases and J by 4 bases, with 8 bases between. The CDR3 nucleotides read TGTGCCAGCCGAGCGGCCACTGAAGCTTTCTTT. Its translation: CASRAATEAFF.

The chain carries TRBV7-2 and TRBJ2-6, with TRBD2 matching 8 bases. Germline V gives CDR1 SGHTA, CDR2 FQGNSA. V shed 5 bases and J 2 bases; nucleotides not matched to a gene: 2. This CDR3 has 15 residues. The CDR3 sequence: CASSPAGAGANVLTF. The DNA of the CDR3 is TGTGCCAGCAGCCCAGCGGGGGCTGGGGCCAACGTCCTGACTTTC.

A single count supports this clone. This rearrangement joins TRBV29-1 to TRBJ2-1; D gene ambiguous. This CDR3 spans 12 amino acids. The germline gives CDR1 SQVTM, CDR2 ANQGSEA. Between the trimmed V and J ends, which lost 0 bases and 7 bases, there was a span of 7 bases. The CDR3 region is CSVEEAGNEQFF. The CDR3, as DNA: TGCAGCGTTGAAGAGGCAGGAAATGAGCAGTTCTTC.

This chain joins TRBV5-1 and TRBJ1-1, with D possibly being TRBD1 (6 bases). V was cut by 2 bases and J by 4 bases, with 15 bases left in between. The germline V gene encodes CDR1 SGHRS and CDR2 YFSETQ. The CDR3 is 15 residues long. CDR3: CASSLQGPSSTEAFF. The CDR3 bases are TGCGCCAGCAGCTTACAGGGTCCCTCCTCCACTGAAGCTTTCTTT.

The chain's CDR3 is CASSMTGANEQFF. The CDR3 DNA is TGTGCCAGTAGTATGACAGGGGCCAATGAGCAGTTCTTC. V usage is TRBV19 and J usage is TRBJ2-1; TRBD1 matches at 8 bases. This CDR3 is built from 13 residues. CDR1 is LNHDA and CDR2 is SQIVND in the germline V gene (reference sequence). V shed 3 bases and J 6 bases; nucleotides not matched to a gene: 1.

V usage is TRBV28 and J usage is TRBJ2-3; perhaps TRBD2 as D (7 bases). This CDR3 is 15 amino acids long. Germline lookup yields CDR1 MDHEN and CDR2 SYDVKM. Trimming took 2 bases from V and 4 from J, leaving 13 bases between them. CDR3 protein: CASSLGGARADTQYF. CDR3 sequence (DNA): TGTGCCAGCAGTTTAGGGGGGGCGAGGGCAGATACGCAGTATTTT.

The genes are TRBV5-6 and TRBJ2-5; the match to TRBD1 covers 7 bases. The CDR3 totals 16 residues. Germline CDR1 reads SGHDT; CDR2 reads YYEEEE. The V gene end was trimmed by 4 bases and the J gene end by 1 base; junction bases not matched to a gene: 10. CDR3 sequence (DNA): TGTGCCAGCAGCACGACAGGGAAGGTGGTCCAAGAGACCCAGTACTTC. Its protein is CASSTTGKVVQETQYF.

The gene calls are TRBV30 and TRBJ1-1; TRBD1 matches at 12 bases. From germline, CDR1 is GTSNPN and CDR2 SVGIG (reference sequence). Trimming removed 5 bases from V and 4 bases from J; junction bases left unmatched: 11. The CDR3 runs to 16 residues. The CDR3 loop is CAWESGTGGRGTEAFF. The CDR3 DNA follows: TGTGCCTGGGAGTCCGGGACAGGGGGCCGGGGCACTGAAGCTTTCTTT.

The CDR3 loop reads CASSQDPPSGGAIDTQYF. The CDR3 DNA is TGTGCCAGCAGCCAAGATCCGCCTAGCGGGGGGGCCATAGATACGCAGTATTTT. V gene TRBV4-2 combines with J gene TRBJ2-3, with 12 positions matching TRBD2. This CDR3 is built from 18 residues. With 0 bases clipped from V and 5 bases from J, the junction kept 9 bases outside the gene matches. Per the germline V gene, CDR1 is LGHNA and CDR2 is YNFKEQ.

The CDR3 bases are TGTGCCAGCAGCCCGACTAGCGGGGCCGAAGAGACCCAGTACTTC. Amino acid sequence: CASSPTSGAEETQYF. J is TRBJ2-5 and V is TRBV7-2; 11 nucleotides align to TRBD2. The germline CDR1 and CDR2 sequences are SGHTA and FQGNSA. CDR3 length: 15 residues. J gave up 3 bases and V 5 bases, and 5 bases lay outside the gene matches.

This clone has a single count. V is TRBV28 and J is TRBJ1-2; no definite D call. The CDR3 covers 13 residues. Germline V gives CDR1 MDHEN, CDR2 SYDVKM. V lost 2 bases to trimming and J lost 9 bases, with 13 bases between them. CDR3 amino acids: CASSLPQVSSYTF. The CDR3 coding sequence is TGTGCCAGCAGTTTACCCCAGGTCTCTAGCTACACCTTC.

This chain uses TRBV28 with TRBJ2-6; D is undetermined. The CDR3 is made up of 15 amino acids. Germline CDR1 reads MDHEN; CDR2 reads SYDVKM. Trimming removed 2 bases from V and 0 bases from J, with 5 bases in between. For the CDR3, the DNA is TGTGCCAGCAGTTTACCACTCTCTGGGGCCAACGTCCTGACTTTC. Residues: CASSLPLSGANVLTF.

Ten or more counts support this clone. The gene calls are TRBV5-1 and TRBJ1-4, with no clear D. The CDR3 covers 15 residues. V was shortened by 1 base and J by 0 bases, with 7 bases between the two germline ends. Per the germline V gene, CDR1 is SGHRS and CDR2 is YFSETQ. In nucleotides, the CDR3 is TGCGCCAGCAGCTTGACGGTTACAACTAATGAAAAACTGTTTTTT. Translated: CASSLTVTTNEKLFF. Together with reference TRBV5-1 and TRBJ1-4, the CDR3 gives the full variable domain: KAGVTQTPRYLIKTRGQQVTLSCSPISGHRSVSWYQQTPGQGLQFLFEYFSETQRNKGNFPGRFSGRQFSNSRSEMNVSTLELGDSALYLCASSLTVTTNEKLFFGSGTQLSVL.

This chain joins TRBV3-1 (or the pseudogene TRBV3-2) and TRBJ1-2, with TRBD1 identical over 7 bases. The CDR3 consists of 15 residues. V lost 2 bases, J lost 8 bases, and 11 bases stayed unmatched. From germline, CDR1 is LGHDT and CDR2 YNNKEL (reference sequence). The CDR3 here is CASSQLATNRGGYTF. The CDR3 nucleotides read TGTGCCAGCAGCCAACTTGCCACTAACAGGGGAGGCTACACCTTC.

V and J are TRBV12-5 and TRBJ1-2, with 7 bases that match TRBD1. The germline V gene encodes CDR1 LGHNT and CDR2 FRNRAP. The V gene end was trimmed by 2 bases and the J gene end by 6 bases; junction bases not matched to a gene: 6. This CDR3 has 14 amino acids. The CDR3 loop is CASGLPHRGNGYTF. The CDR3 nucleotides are TGTGCTAGTGGTTTGCCCCACAGGGGAAATGGCTACACCTTC.

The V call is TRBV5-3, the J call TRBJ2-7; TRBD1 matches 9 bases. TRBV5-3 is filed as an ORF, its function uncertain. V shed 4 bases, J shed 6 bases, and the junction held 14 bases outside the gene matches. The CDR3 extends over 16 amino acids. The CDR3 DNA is TGTGCCAGAAGCCGGCGGGACAGGGCGGATCCGAGCGAGCAGTACGTC. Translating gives CARSRRDRADPSEQYV.